Listed below are T cell receptor beta chains from one sample, sequenced in a study of CD8 T cells in ankylosing spondylitis. TCRdb passed the 5' RACE reads through MiXCR, listing each CDR3 protein once. Of 200,000 or so distinct CDR3 sequences in the sample, roughly 18% were seen once. The sample taken for sequencing was blood, either unsorted or a sorted T cell fraction (not recorded which). Receptor source: a male donor between 5 and 35 years old with ankylosing spondylitis or in good health (not recorded which). Both conserved end residues are part of each CDR3. Each record gives: V gene, D gene, J gene, clone size, CDR3 DNA, CDR3 protein. D genes are given only for firm matches. The size field is filled for only some rows; it gives once, few, many or a size class.

V gene: TRBV7-9; D gene: NA; J gene: TRBJ1-4; clone size: many; CDR3 DNA: TGTGCCAGCAGGGAAATTAATGAAAAACTGTTTTTT; CDR3 protein: CASREINEKLFF
V gene: TRBV20-1; D gene: NA; J gene: TRBJ2-1; clone size: NA; CDR3 DNA: TGCAGTGCTAGAGTGTTTGGAGGTGAGCAGTTCTTC; CDR3 protein: CSARVFGGEQFF
V gene: TRBV3-1; D gene: TRBD2; J gene: TRBJ2-1; clone size: many; CDR3 DNA: TGTGCCAGCAGCCAAGACTCGGGAGGGTTGCGTAATGAGCAGTTCTTC; CDR3 protein: CASSQDSGGLRNEQFF
V gene: TRBV3-1; D gene: TRBD2; J gene: TRBJ2-2; clone size: many; CDR3 DNA: TGTGCCAGCAGCCAAGATCTAGCGGGGCCCACCGGGGAGCTGTTTTTT; CDR3 protein: CASSQDLAGPTGELFF
V gene: TRBV5-5; D gene: NA; J gene: TRBJ1-1; clone size: many; CDR3 DNA: TGTGCCAGCAGCTTGGCCGGGACCTTGAACACTGAAGCTTTCTTT; CDR3 protein: CASSLAGTLNTEAFF
V gene: TRBV6-1; D gene: NA; J gene: TRBJ2-5; clone size: many; CDR3 DNA: TGTGCCAGCAGTGAACAGGGGGGGTACCAAGAGACCCAGTACTTC; CDR3 protein: CASSEQGGYQETQYF
V gene: TRBV20-1; D gene: NA; J gene: TRBJ2-1; clone size: many; CDR3 DNA: TGCAGTGCTAGACCCCGGGGAAGGGGACCCTACAATGAGCAGTTCTTC; CDR3 protein: CSARPRGRGPYNEQFF
V gene: TRBV5-1; D gene: NA; J gene: TRBJ2-1; clone size: many; CDR3 DNA: TGCGCCAGCAGCTTGCGGGGAGTACGGAATGAGCAGTTCTTC; CDR3 protein: CASSLRGVRNEQFF
V gene: TRBV29-1; D gene: TRBD2; J gene: TRBJ2-1; clone size: NA; CDR3 DNA: TGCAGCGTTGAAATCGCGGGGAGGGGACACAATGAGCAGTTCTTC; CDR3 protein: CSVEIAGRGHNEQFF
V gene: TRBV27; D gene: NA; J gene: TRBJ1-3; clone size: NA; CDR3 DNA: TGTGCCAGCAGTCCGACAGGAATTGTGAACACCATATATTTT; CDR3 protein: CASSPTGIVNTIYF
V gene: TRBV5-6; D gene: NA; J gene: TRBJ2-1; clone size: many; CDR3 DNA: TGTGCCAGCAGCTTGGGAACGGGAGAGTCATACAATGAGCAGTTCTTC; CDR3 protein: CASSLGTGESYNEQFF
V gene: TRBV5-1; D gene: TRBD1; J gene: TRBJ1-4; clone size: many; CDR3 DNA: TGCGCCAGCAGCGGAACAGGGGGTCGCGAGGAAAAACTGTTTTTT; CDR3 protein: CASSGTGGREEKLFF
V gene: TRBV6-5; D gene: TRBD1; J gene: TRBJ1-1; clone size: NA; CDR3 DNA: TGTGCCAGCAGTTACGGGACAGGGGGAAGATCCACTGAAGCTTTCTTT; CDR3 protein: CASSYGTGGRSTEAFF
V gene: TRBV3-1; D gene: TRBD1; J gene: TRBJ1-2; clone size: many; CDR3 DNA: TGTGCCAGCAGCCAAGAACTTCGGACAGGGCATGGCTACACCTTC; CDR3 protein: CASSQELRTGHGYTF
V gene: TRBV29-1; D gene: TRBD1; J gene: TRBJ1-2; clone size: NA; CDR3 DNA: TGCAGCGTTGCGGAGGGACAGGGCTATGGCTACACCTTC; CDR3 protein: CSVAEGQGYGYTF
V gene: TRBV5-1; D gene: TRBD2; J gene: TRBJ2-3; clone size: many; CDR3 DNA: TGCGCCAGCAGCCCAGGACTAGACGGCACAGATACGCAGTATTTT; CDR3 protein: CASSPGLDGTDTQYF
V gene: TRBV6-4; D gene: NA; J gene: TRBJ1-1; clone size: few; CDR3 DNA: TGTGCCAGCAGTGCTGGGGACGGGTACACTGAAGCTTTCTTT; CDR3 protein: CASSAGDGYTEAFF
V gene: TRBV12-3/TRBV12-4; D gene: NA; J gene: TRBJ1-1; clone size: many; CDR3 DNA: TGTGCCAGCAGTTTGGGTATGAGGGCAGCTGAAGCTTTCTTT; CDR3 protein: CASSLGMRAAEAFF
V gene: TRBV12-3/TRBV12-4; D gene: TRBD1; J gene: TRBJ2-6; clone size: few; CDR3 DNA: TGTGCCAGCTCCCGGACAGGGGCCATCTCTGGGGCCAACGTCCTGACTTTC; CDR3 protein: CASSRTGAISGANVLTF
V gene: TRBV4-3; D gene: NA; J gene: TRBJ1-4; clone size: many; CDR3 DNA: TGCGCCAGCCGCGGGTTTAATGAAAAACTGTTTTTT; CDR3 protein: CASRGFNEKLFF
V gene: TRBV19; D gene: TRBD2; J gene: TRBJ2-1; clone size: few; CDR3 DNA: TGTGCCAGTAGTATCCGACTAGCGGAAAACAATGAGCAGTTCTTC; CDR3 protein: CASSIRLAENNEQFF
V gene: TRBV4-1; D gene: NA; J gene: TRBJ2-1; clone size: many; CDR3 DNA: TGCGCCAGCAGCCAAGATCCAGGGAGGTATAATGAGCAGTTCTTC; CDR3 protein: CASSQDPGRYNEQFF
V gene: TRBV7-6; D gene: NA; J gene: TRBJ2-2; clone size: many; CDR3 DNA: TGTGCCAGCAGCTTAGAGAGGTCGTCGAACACCGGGGAGCTGTTTTTT; CDR3 protein: CASSLERSSNTGELFF
V gene: TRBV28; D gene: NA; J gene: TRBJ2-7; clone size: NA; CDR3 DNA: TGTGCCAGCAGTTTGTATGCTAGCCTTACCTACGAGCAGTACTTC; CDR3 protein: CASSLYASLTYEQYF
V gene: TRBV4-2; D gene: TRBD2; J gene: TRBJ2-5; clone size: many; CDR3 DNA: TGTGCCAGCAGCCAAGCAGCGGCTAGCGGGAACCAAGAGACCCAGTACTTC; CDR3 protein: CASSQAAASGNQETQYF
V gene: TRBV11-2; D gene: NA; J gene: TRBJ2-6; clone size: many; CDR3 DNA: TGTGCCAGCAGTAGGAGGGACAAAACCGACGTCCTGACTTTC; CDR3 protein: CASSRRDKTDVLTF
V gene: TRBV20-1; D gene: NA; J gene: TRBJ2-3; clone size: many; CDR3 DNA: TGCAGTGCGGATGGGCTGGGGCGGTCCACAGATACGCAGTATTTT; CDR3 protein: CSADGLGRSTDTQYF
V gene: TRBV7-2; D gene: NA; J gene: TRBJ2-2; clone size: many; CDR3 DNA: TGTGCCAGCAGCTTGAGAGGGGAGAACACCGGGGAGCTGTTTTTT; CDR3 protein: CASSLRGENTGELFF
V gene: TRBV3-1; D gene: NA; J gene: TRBJ2-1; clone size: NA; CDR3 DNA: TGTGCCAGCAGCCGATCATTCGTTGCCTACAATGAGCAGTTCTTC; CDR3 protein: CASSRSFVAYNEQFF
V gene: TRBV7-6; D gene: TRBD1; J gene: TRBJ2-3; clone size: NA; CDR3 DNA: TGTGCCAGCAGCGCTGGGACAGGGGGCGGCACAGATACGCAGTATTTT; CDR3 protein: CASSAGTGGGTDTQYF
V gene: TRBV7-9; D gene: NA; J gene: TRBJ2-1; clone size: NA; CDR3 DNA: TGTGCCAGCAGCTTACCTGACACTACCTACAATGAGCAGTTCTTC; CDR3 protein: CASSLPDTTYNEQFF
V gene: TRBV7-2; D gene: NA; J gene: TRBJ1-2; clone size: many; CDR3 DNA: TGTGCCAGCAGCTTAGCGTATACTTCCAGGGACAAGAGCTACACCTTC; CDR3 protein: CASSLAYTSRDKSYTF
V gene: TRBV7-9; D gene: NA; J gene: TRBJ2-1; clone size: few; CDR3 DNA: TGTGCCAGCAGCTTAGCGCAGGAGAGCAATGAGCAGTTCTTC; CDR3 protein: CASSLAQESNEQFF
V gene: TRBV27; D gene: NA; J gene: TRBJ2-7; clone size: few; CDR3 DNA: TGTGCCAGCAGTCCCTCCGGCCACGAGCAGTACTTC; CDR3 protein: CASSPSGHEQYF
V gene: TRBV7-9; D gene: NA; J gene: TRBJ2-5; clone size: many; CDR3 DNA: TGTGCCAGCACCCCCCCAAGGGAGTATGACCCCCTTCAAGAGACCCAGTACTTC; CDR3 protein: CASTPPREYDPLQETQYF
V gene: TRBV6-5; D gene: TRBD2; J gene: TRBJ2-3; clone size: many; CDR3 DNA: TGTGCCAGCAGTTCCGGGAGGTCAATTGGTGCAGATACGCAGTATTTT; CDR3 protein: CASSSGRSIGADTQYF
V gene: TRBV15; D gene: TRBD2; J gene: TRBJ2-3; clone size: many; CDR3 DNA: TGTGCCACCAGCAGATCTAGGACTAGCGGGACCACAGATACGCAGTATTTT; CDR3 protein: CATSRSRTSGTTDTQYF
V gene: TRBV29-1; D gene: NA; J gene: TRBJ1-1; clone size: NA; CDR3 DNA: TGCAGCGTTGAAATTGCTGAAGCTTTCTTT; CDR3 protein: CSVEIAEAFF
V gene: TRBV4-2; D gene: NA; J gene: TRBJ1-5; clone size: many; CDR3 DNA: TGTGCCAGCAGCCGCCGGGACGGGGAAGGAGCCCAGCATTTT; CDR3 protein: CASSRRDGEGAQHF
V gene: TRBV12-3/TRBV12-4; D gene: TRBD1; J gene: TRBJ1-2; clone size: many; CDR3 DNA: TGTGCCAGCAGTCCAGACAGGGACCTTTATGGCTACACCTTC; CDR3 protein: CASSPDRDLYGYTF
V gene: TRBV29-1; D gene: NA; J gene: TRBJ2-7; clone size: many; CDR3 DNA: TGCAGCGTTGACCGGGACAACTCCTACGAGCAGTACTTC; CDR3 protein: CSVDRDNSYEQYF
V gene: TRBV4-2; D gene: NA; J gene: TRBJ2-5; clone size: many; CDR3 DNA: TGTGCCAGCAGCCAAGGGGACTCACAAGAGACCCAGTACTTC; CDR3 protein: CASSQGDSQETQYF
V gene: TRBV7-9; D gene: TRBD2; J gene: TRBJ2-7; clone size: many; CDR3 DNA: TGTGCCAGCAGCTTTTCGGGACTAGCGGTAGCAAGCTCCTACGAGCAGTACTTC; CDR3 protein: CASSFSGLAVASSYEQYF
V gene: TRBV6-2/TRBV6-3; D gene: NA; J gene: TRBJ2-2; clone size: many; CDR3 DNA: TGTGCCAGCAGTTACAACGCGAACACCGGGGAGCTGTTTTTT; CDR3 protein: CASSYNANTGELFF
V gene: TRBV5-1; D gene: NA; J gene: TRBJ2-1; clone size: many; CDR3 DNA: TGCGCCAGCAGCTTGGTTTCGGGGGCCATAGATGAGCAGTTCTTC; CDR3 protein: CASSLVSGAIDEQFF
V gene: TRBV5-6; D gene: NA; J gene: TRBJ2-1; clone size: few; CDR3 DNA: TGTGCCAGCACTTCAGTGGGTGAGCAGTTCTTC; CDR3 protein: CASTSVGEQFF
V gene: TRBV7-9; D gene: NA; J gene: TRBJ2-2; clone size: NA; CDR3 DNA: TGTGCCAGCAGCTCAACATTAGCGGTCGGGGAGCTGTTTTTT; CDR3 protein: CASSSTLAVGELFF
V gene: TRBV12-3/TRBV12-4; D gene: TRBD2; J gene: TRBJ2-2; clone size: many; CDR3 DNA: TGTGCCAGCAGTTTAGCTAGCGGGAGGCCCGGGGAGCTGTTTTTT; CDR3 protein: CASSLASGRPGELFF
V gene: TRBV20-1; D gene: NA; J gene: TRBJ1-5; clone size: many; CDR3 DNA: TGCAGTGCTAGAGCCCAAAATCAGCCCCAGCATTTT; CDR3 protein: CSARAQNQPQHF
V gene: TRBV6-2/TRBV6-3; D gene: NA; J gene: TRBJ1-4; clone size: many; CDR3 DNA: TGTGCCAGCAGTCGAAGCTCCGGACAAAAACTGTTTTTT; CDR3 protein: CASSRSSGQKLFF
V gene: TRBV12-3/TRBV12-4; D gene: TRBD2; J gene: TRBJ2-7; clone size: many; CDR3 DNA: TGTGCCAGCACCTCGGGGGGGCCCGGCGGCGAGCAGTACTTC; CDR3 protein: CASTSGGPGGEQYF
V gene: TRBV20-1; D gene: NA; J gene: TRBJ2-4; clone size: few; CDR3 DNA: TGCAGTGCCAGACGGACTGCCGATATTCAGTACTTC; CDR3 protein: CSARRTADIQYF
V gene: TRBV5-1; D gene: TRBD2; J gene: TRBJ2-3; clone size: many; CDR3 DNA: TGCGCCAGCCCCCCCCGGGGGGAAGGCACAGATACGCAGTATTTT; CDR3 protein: CASPPRGEGTDTQYF
V gene: TRBV3-1; D gene: NA; J gene: TRBJ1-2; clone size: many; CDR3 DNA: TGTGCCAGCAGCCAAGTGAGTCGCGGCTACACCTTC; CDR3 protein: CASSQVSRGYTF
V gene: TRBV15; D gene: TRBD1; J gene: TRBJ1-1; clone size: many; CDR3 DNA: TGTGCCACCAGCACTCGGGACAGGGGGTTTAACACTGAAGCTTTCTTT; CDR3 protein: CATSTRDRGFNTEAFF
V gene: TRBV20-1; D gene: TRBD2; J gene: TRBJ2-1; clone size: many; CDR3 DNA: TGCAGTGCTAGAGCAGAGATAGCGGGAGGGCCCAATTGGAATGAGCAGTTCTTC; CDR3 protein: CSARAEIAGGPNWNEQFF
V gene: TRBV24-1; D gene: NA; J gene: TRBJ2-3; clone size: many; CDR3 DNA: TGTGCCACCAGTGATTTGCCCGGAGATACGCAGTATTTT; CDR3 protein: CATSDLPGDTQYF
V gene: TRBV7-6; D gene: TRBD2; J gene: TRBJ2-1; clone size: NA; CDR3 DNA: TGTGCCAGCAGCTTCTCCTGGACTAGCGGGACCTACAATGAGCAGTTCTTC; CDR3 protein: CASSFSWTSGTYNEQFF
V gene: TRBV4-1; D gene: TRBD2; J gene: TRBJ2-3; clone size: many; CDR3 DNA: TGCGCCAGCAGCCAATCAGGCGGGGGAAGCACAGATACGCAGTATTTT; CDR3 protein: CASSQSGGGSTDTQYF
V gene: TRBV19; D gene: NA; J gene: TRBJ2-1; clone size: few; CDR3 DNA: TGTGCCAGTAGTGCGGGACCTGTTTTACACAATGAGCAGTTCTTC; CDR3 protein: CASSAGPVLHNEQFF